This T cell receptor (beta chain) originates from a study of blood T cell repertoires in COVID-19. Study in general: Both acute and convalescent COVID-19 samples were obtained from the United States, Italy and Spain.

This clone showed up just once. Authors' processing steps: The authors estimated nucleated cell counts from reference gene primer amplification. Measured with immunoSEQ multiplex PCR; TCRdb has only the in-frame clones, and not every one. V and J calls and clone size are as listed in that table; D and trimming were resolved from the DNA. The sample carries 120,000 to 150,000 clones, about nine tenths recorded once. The CDR3 runs to 13 residues. J gave up 3 bases and V 3 bases, and 1 base lay outside the gene matches. Germline V gene data show CDR1 as SGHAT and CDR2 as FQNNGV. V and J are TRBV11-2 and TRBJ1-1; 7 bases line up with TRBD1. The sequence was obtained from a human donor in a cohort sampled during active COVID-19. Source material: peripheral blood. This CDR3 reads CASSFGTDTEAFF. Here the CDR3 DNA reads TGTGCCAGCAGCTTCGGGACAGACACTGAAGCTTTCTTT.